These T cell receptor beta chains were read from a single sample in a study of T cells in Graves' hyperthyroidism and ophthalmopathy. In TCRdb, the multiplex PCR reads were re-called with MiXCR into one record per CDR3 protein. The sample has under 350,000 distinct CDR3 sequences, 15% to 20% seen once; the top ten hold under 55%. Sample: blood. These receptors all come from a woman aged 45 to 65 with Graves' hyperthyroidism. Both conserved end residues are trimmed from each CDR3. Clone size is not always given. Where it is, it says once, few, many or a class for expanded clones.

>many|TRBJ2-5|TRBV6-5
ASSYDLSGETQY
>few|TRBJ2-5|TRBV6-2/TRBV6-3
ARRTGQHGETQY
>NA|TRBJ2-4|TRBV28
ASSLPTSKNIQY
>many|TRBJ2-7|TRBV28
ASSSGVYEQY
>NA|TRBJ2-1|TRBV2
ASGLAGGLEQF
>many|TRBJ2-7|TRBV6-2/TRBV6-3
ASSYPIKNVNEQY
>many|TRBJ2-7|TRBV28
ASSLPHRSAYEQY
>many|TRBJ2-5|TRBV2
ASSDGQQETQY
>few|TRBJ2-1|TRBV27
ASRENRGSYNEQF
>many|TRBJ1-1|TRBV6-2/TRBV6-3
ASSQRGAQNTEAF
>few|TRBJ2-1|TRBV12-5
ASGLTGSSYNEQF
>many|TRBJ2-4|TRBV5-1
ASSLEGGLAKNIQY